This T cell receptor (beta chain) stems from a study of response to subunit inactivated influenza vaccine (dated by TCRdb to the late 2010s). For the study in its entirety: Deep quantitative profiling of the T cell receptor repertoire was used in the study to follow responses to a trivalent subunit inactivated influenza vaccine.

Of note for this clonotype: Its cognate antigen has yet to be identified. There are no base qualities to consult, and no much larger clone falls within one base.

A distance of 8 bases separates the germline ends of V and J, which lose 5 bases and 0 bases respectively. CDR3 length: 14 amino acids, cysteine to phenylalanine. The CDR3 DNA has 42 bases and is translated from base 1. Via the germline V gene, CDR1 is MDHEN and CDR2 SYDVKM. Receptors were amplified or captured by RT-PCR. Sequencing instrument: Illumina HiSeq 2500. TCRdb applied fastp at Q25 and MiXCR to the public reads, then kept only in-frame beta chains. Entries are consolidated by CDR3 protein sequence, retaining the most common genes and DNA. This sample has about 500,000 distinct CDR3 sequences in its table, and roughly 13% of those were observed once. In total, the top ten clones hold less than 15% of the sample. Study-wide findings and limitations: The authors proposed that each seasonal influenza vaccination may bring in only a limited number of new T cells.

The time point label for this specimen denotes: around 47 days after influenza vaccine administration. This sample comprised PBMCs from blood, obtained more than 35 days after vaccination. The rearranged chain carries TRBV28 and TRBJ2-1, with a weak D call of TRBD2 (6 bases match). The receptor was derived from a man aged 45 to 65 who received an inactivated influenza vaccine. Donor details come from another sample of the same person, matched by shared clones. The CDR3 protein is CASSGDFSYNEQFF. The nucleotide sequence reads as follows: TGTGCCAGCAGTGGGGACTTCTCCTACAATGAGCAGTTCTTC.